Listed below are T cell receptor beta chains from one sample, sequenced in a study of cytomegalovirus exposure and HLA in healthy donors. Some clones are missing from TCRdb's copy, which holds only in-frame ones; the method was immunoSEQ multiplex PCR. The sample features 35,000 to 45,000 clones, with more than 8% in its top ten. The sequencing input was PBMCs. These receptors came from a male donor in good health and CMV-seronegative. CDR3s include the opening cysteine and the closing phenylalanine or tryptophan. D genes are given only for firm matches.

v_gene	d_gene	j_gene	len	CDR3nt	CDR3aa
TRBV7-2	-	TRBJ2-7	15	TGTGCCAGCAGCCCTGACAGACGAAGCTCCTACGAGCAGTACTTC	CASSPDRRSSYEQYF
TRBV6-5	-	TRBJ1-4	12	TGTGCCAGCAGACAGGGTGGGGAAAAACTGTTTTTT	CASRQGGEKLFF
TRBV28	-	TRBJ1-1	13	TGTGCCCCCCGCGGGGGGATGAACACTGAAGCTTTCTTT	CAPRGGMNTEAFF
TRBV5-1	TRBD2	TRBJ2-1	16	TGCGCCAGTTCCGGGACTAGCGGGAGCTCCTACAATGAGCAGTTCTTC	CASSGTSGSSYNEQFF
TRBV2	-	TRBJ1-1	15	TGTGCCAGCAGACGGTCGGACAGCAAGGGGACTGAAGCTTTCTTT	CASRRSDSKGTEAFF
TRBV18	-	TRBJ2-2	13	TGTGCCAGCTCGGGACAATCCACCGGGGAGCTGTTTTTT	CASSGQSTGELFF
TRBV19	-	TRBJ1-5	13	TGTGCCAGTAATATGCCCGGGGGTCAGCCCCAGCATTTT	CASNMPGGQPQHF
TRBV28	-	TRBJ1-1	12	TGTGCCAGCACCGAGTGGAACACTGAAGCTTTCTTT	CASTEWNTEAFF
TRBV27	TRBD2	TRBJ2-1	17	TGTGCCAGCAGTAGCGGGATCGGCGGGAGGGCCACGGATGAGCAGTTCTTC	CASSSGIGGRATDEQFF
TRBV27	TRBD1	TRBJ2-4	15	TGTGCCAGCAAGGGGGCTGGGTCTGGGGAAAACATTCAGTACTTC	CASKGAGSGENIQYF
TRBV29-1	-	TRBJ2-2	13	TGCAGCGTTTCCCCTCATGAGGCCGGGGAGCTGTTTTTT	CSVSPHEAGELFF
TRBV7-3	TRBD2	TRBJ2-2	17	TGTGCCAGCAGCTTAGATAATCGGGACTACCCCACCGGGGAGCTGTTTTTT	CASSLDNRDYPTGELFF
TRBV7-2	TRBD1	TRBJ2-1	12	TGTGCCAGCAGCGAACGGGGACAGGCCGAGTTCTTC	CASSERGQAEFF
TRBV6-6	-	TRBJ1-1	13	TGTGCCACCTCCCAAGGTCAGGGCACTGAAGCTTTCTTT	CATSQGQGTEAFF
TRBV7-9	-	TRBJ1-5	13	TGTGCCAGCAGTTCGTACAGAAATCAGCCCCAGCATTTT	CASSSYRNQPQHF
TRBV4-1	TRBD2	TRBJ2-3	20	TGCGCCAGCAGCCAATTGGGACTAGCGGGAGTCGGGGCTAGCACAGATACGCAGTATTTT	CASSQLGLAGVGASTDTQYF
TRBV7-2	TRBD2	TRBJ2-5	14	TGTGCCAGCACCGTAGCGGGAGGGGTTGAGACCCAGTACTTC	CASTVAGGVETQYF
TRBV4-1	TRBD2	TRBJ2-3	17	TGCGCCAGCAGCCCTCTGACTAGCGGGAGGCCGGGGGATACGCAGTATTTT	CASSPLTSGRPGDTQYF
TRBV18	-	TRBJ1-1	13	TGTGCCAGCTCACCAGACATGAACACTGAAGCTTTCTTT	CASSPDMNTEAFF
TRBV19	-	TRBJ2-2	16	TGTGCCAGTAGTGGGCGGGAGAGAGGGACATCCGGGGAGCTGTTTTTT	CASSGRERGTSGELFF
TRBV5-5	-	TRBJ2-7	14	TGTGCCAGCAGCCTCGACAGCTTGACAATCGAGCAGTACTTC	CASSLDSLTIEQYF
TRBV7-7	TRBD1	TRBJ2-5	12	TGTGCCTCCTCCGGATGGGACAGTCCCCAGTACTTC	CASSGWDSPQYF
TRBV4-2	-	TRBJ1-4	17	TGTGCCAGCAGCCATTATAACAGGGCTGCAACTAATGAAAAACTGTTTTTT	CASSHYNRAATNEKLFF
TRBV2	-	TRBJ2-7	11	TGTGCCATCGGGACACACTACGAGCAGTACTTC	CAIGTHYEQYF
TRBV30	-	TRBJ2-1	12	TGTGCCTGGAGTAATCACTACAATGAGCAGTTCTTC	CAWSNHYNEQFF
TRBV29-1	-	TRBJ1-1	13	TGCAGCGTTACAGACGGAGGAAACACTGAAGCTTTCTTT	CSVTDGGNTEAFF
TRBV4-1	-	TRBJ2-2	18	TGCGCCAGCAGCCAAGATAAGGGAGACACATTGAACACCGGGGAGCTGTTTTTT	CASSQDKGDTLNTGELFF